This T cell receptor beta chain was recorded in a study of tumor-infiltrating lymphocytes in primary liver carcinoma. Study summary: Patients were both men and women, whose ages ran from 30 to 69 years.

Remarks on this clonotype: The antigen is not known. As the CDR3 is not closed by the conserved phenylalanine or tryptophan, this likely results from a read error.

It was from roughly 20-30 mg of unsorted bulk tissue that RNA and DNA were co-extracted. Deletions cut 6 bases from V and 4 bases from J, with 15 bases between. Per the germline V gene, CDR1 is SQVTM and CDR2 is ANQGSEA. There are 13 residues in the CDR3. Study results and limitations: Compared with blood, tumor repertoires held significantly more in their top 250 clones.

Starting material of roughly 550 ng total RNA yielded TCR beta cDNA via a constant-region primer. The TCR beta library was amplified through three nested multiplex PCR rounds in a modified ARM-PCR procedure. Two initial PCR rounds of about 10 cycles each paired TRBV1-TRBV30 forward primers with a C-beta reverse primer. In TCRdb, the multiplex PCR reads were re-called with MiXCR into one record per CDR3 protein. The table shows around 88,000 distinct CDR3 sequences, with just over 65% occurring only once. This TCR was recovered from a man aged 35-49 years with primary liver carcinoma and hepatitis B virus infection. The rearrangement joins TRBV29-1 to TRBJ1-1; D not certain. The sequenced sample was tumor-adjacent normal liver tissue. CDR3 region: CSVLGAASTEAFL. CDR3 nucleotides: TGCAGCGTACTAGGCGCGGCCTCCACTGAAGCTTTCCTT.